This TCR beta chain stems from a study of blood T cell repertoires in COVID-19. Recovered participants had two consecutive negative NP/OP PCR tests, healthcare professional clearance, or symptom resolution. The CDR3 is 12 amino acids. Germline lookup yields CDR1 GTSNPN and CDR2 SVGIG (reference sequence). The data were produced by immunoSEQ multiplex PCR, yet TCRdb's version contains in-frame clones alone and is incomplete. The data contain about 380,000 clones, approximately 90% of them singletons. The source is a woman aged 18-29 years who had recovered from COVID-19. The rearrangement links TRBV30 to TRBJ2-2; no reliable D call. What was sequenced was PBMCs or T cells enriched from blood (not recorded which). The CDR3 bases are TGTGCGAGAAAGGCGGTAGCCGGGGAGCTGTTTTTT. Protein: CARKAVAGELFF.